This TCR beta chain was identified during a study of blood T cell repertoires in COVID-19. Authors' methods: Estimates of nucleated cell counts were drawn from the amplification of reference gene primers. Repertoires were generated with immunoSEQ multiplex PCR, while TCRdb's copy carries only in-frame clones and drops some. D and trimming were read from the DNA, whereas the V and J calls and clone size are those reported in that table. The data show roughly 140,000 clones, more than 75% seen once. What was sequenced was peripheral blood. This receptor was identified in a man in his 60s with active or convalescent COVID-19.

The CDR3 bases are TGCGCCAGCAGCCCCTTAGCGGGAGATGGGAGCGAGCAGTTCTTC. This sequence encodes CASSPLAGDGSEQFF. The V call is TRBV5-1, the J call TRBJ2-1, with 9 bases aligning to TRBD2. Germline CDR1 SGHRS, CDR2 YFSETQ. Losses at the gene ends were 4 bases for V and 10 bases for J; bases not matched to a gene: 12. This CDR3 is 15 amino acids long.